A single sample is the source of the 28 T cell receptor beta chains below, sequenced in a study of shared clonotypes between healthy human individuals. Repertoires were generated with immunoSEQ multiplex PCR, while TCRdb's copy carries only in-frame clones and drops some. The table has approximately 1,000,000 clones, 70% to 85% seen once. The sequenced material came from memory CD4+ T cells from PBMCs. As to subset: CD45RA-negative fraction. These receptors all come from a man between 18 and 29 years old in good health. Some clones in this sample may be carry-over from other donors' samples.

V and J are TRBV7-9 and TRBJ2-2, with D possibly being TRBD2 (5 bases). The CDR3 has 14 residues. The germline V gene has CDR1 SEHNR and CDR2 FQNEAQ (reference sequence). V shed 10 bases and J shed 2 bases, with 14 bases lying between them. The CDR3 DNA is TGTGCCAAAACGGGGAGAGAAAACACCGGGGAGCTGTTTTTT. Protein: CAKTGRENTGELFF. The full variable domain, completed using reference TRBV7-9 and TRBJ2-2, is DTGVSQNPRHKITKRGQNVTFRCDPISEHNRLYWYRQTLGQGPEFLTYFQNEAQLEKSRLLSDRFSAERPKGSFSTLEIQRTEQGDSAMYLCAKTGRENTGELFFGEGSRLTVL.

V gene TRBV15 combines with J gene TRBJ2-1, with D uncertain. CDR1 is LNHNV, CDR2 YYDKDF, per germline (reference sequence). The V gene lost 1 base and the J gene lost 4 bases, with 20 bases spanning the gap. The CDR3 length is 18 residues. CDR3 in amino acids: CATSRVSVSSEFYNEQFF. CDR3 in DNA: TGTGCCACCAGCAGAGTCTCAGTTTCCAGCGAGTTTTACAATGAGCAGTTCTTC.

The V and J genes are TRBV10-1 and TRBJ2-1; 10 bases map to TRBD2. Germline CDR1 is WNHNN and CDR2 is SYGVQD (reference sequence). The length of the CDR3 is 15 residues. J gave up 4 bases and V 4 bases, and 4 bases lay outside the gene matches. The CDR3 nucleotides are TGCGCCAGCAGTGCGGGGACTAGCGCATACAATGAGCAGTTCTTC. It yields the protein CASSAGTSAYNEQFF.

V usage is TRBV7-2 and J usage is TRBJ2-3, with D perhaps TRBD2 (7 bases). V lost 7 bases and J 4 bases, leaving 15 bases between the germline ends. This CDR3 has 14 amino acids. Germline values: CDR1 SGHTA, CDR2 FQGNSA. The CDR3 region has the DNA TGTGCCAGCAACCGGGGGCTAGCGGCAGATACGCAGTATTTT. Its translation is CASNRGLAADTQYF.

The table lists this clone with a few counts. This chain uses TRBV4-1 with TRBJ1-2; D ambiguous. The CDR3 spans 15 residues. V was shortened by 0 bases and J by 5 bases, with 13 bases between the two germline ends. Germline V lookup: CDR1 MGHRA, CDR2 YSYEKL. The CDR3 region is CASSQDPGAWYGYTF. Here the CDR3 DNA reads TGCGCCAGCAGCCAAGATCCGGGAGCATGGTATGGCTACACCTTC.

The chain uses TRBV27 and TRBJ1-5, with TRBD1 as a possible D gene (5 bases). The CDR3 runs 14 residues. The germline CDR1 and CDR2 sequences are MNHEY and SMNVEV (reference sequence). V was clipped by 2 bases and J by 7 bases, with 12 bases between them. CDR3 sequence (DNA): TGTGCCAGCAGTTTAGGCAGGGAATGGCAGCCCCAGCATTTT. Translating gives CASSLGREWQPQHF.

This clone has just one count. The J gene is TRBJ2-1, the V gene TRBV5-1; a possible D gene is TRBD1 (5 bases). The ends were cut back, 2 bases at V and 5 bases at J, with 11 bases in the middle. Germline values: CDR1 SGHRS, CDR2 YFSETQ. The CDR3 consists of 14 residues. Here the CDR3 reads CASSFSRDHNEQFF. CDR3 coding DNA: TGCGCCAGCAGCTTTTCCAGGGATCACAATGAGCAGTTCTTC.

The V gene is TRBV28, the J gene TRBJ2-7; 16 positions match TRBD2. The trim removed 1 base at V and 1 base at J, leaving 4 bases unmatched. The CDR3 is 18 residues long. Germline CDR1 is MDHEN and CDR2 is SYDVKM. In nucleotides, the CDR3 is TGTGCCAGCAGTTTATCGGGACTAGCGGGAGGGCCTTCCTACGAGCAGTACTTC. This translates into CASSLSGLAGGPSYEQYF.

On this clone itself: Other DNA sequences in the same sample also yield this CDR3. The chain uses TRBV15 and TRBJ2-7; no reliable D call. The germline V gene encodes CDR1 LNHNV and CDR2 YYDKDF (reference sequence). V was cut by 0 bases and J by 3 bases, with 6 bases left in between. CDR3 size: 13 residues. CDR3 in amino acids: CATSRDRLYEQYF. Written as DNA, the CDR3 is TGTGCCACCAGCAGAGATCGTCTCTACGAGCAGTACTTC. The full variable domain, its missing parts supplied by reference TRBV15 and TRBJ2-7, is DAMVIQNPRYQVTQFGKPVTLSCSQTLNHNVMYWYQQKSSQAPKLLFHYYDKDFNNEADTPDNFQSRRPNTSFCFLDIRSPGLGDTAMYLCATSRDRLYEQYFGPGTRLTVT.

The chain carries TRBV18 and TRBJ2-5, with 9 positions matching TRBD1. Germline CDR1 KGHSH, CDR2 LQKENI. The length of the CDR3 is 14 residues. J was trimmed by 4 bases and V by 2 bases; bases with no gene match: 2. CDR3 nucleotides: TGTGCCAGCTCACCAACGACAGGGGGAGAGACCCAGTACTTC. This sequence encodes CASSPTTGGETQYF.

This chain uses TRBV7-2 with TRBJ2-7; weak D call: TRBD2 (7 bases). The germline V and J ends were trimmed by 6 bases and 5 bases, with 17 bases remaining between them. Germline V lookup: CDR1 SGHTA, CDR2 FQGNSA. The CDR3 consists of 14 residues. The chain's CDR3 is CASRRGGVNDEQYF. The CDR3 DNA sequence: TGTGCCAGCAGAAGGGGGGGAGTTAATGACGAGCAGTACTTC.

The rearrangement joins TRBV28 to TRBJ2-7; TRBD2 matches at 11 bases. The CDR3 totals 15 residues. The J segment lost 6 bases and the V segment lost 6 bases, leaving 10 bases of the junction unmatched. The germline CDR1 and CDR2 sequences are MDHEN and SYDVKM. Here the CDR3 DNA reads TGTGCCAGCAGCACGATAGCGGGAGGGCGTGGCGAGCAGTACTTC. This gives the protein CASSTIAGGRGEQYF.

The J gene is TRBJ1-1, the V gene TRBV7-3; 7 bases line up with TRBD1. CDR1 and CDR2 from the germline V gene are SGHTA and FQGTGA. The CDR3 has 14 residues. The ends lost 2 bases at V and 2 bases at J; junction bases unmatched: 2. The CDR3 DNA sequence: TGTGCCAGCAGCTTACAGGGGGTAAACACTGAAGCTTTCTTT. Its protein product is CASSLQGVNTEAFF.

This rearrangement joins TRBV18 to TRBJ2-2, with TRBD1 matching over 7 bases. V dropped 8 bases and J dropped 4; count of bases not matched to a gene: 13. Looked up from germline, CDR1 is KGHSH and CDR2 is LQKENI. The CDR3 has 16 residues. The chain's CDR3 is CASHPEGAGVTGELFF. Here the CDR3 DNA reads TGTGCCAGCCACCCAGAGGGGGCAGGAGTCACCGGGGAGCTGTTTTTT.

The chain carries TRBV9 and TRBJ2-1, with no clear D. There are 16 residues in the CDR3. Trimming shortened V by 4 bases and J by 5 bases, and 19 bases separated the two germline ends. CDR1 and CDR2 from the germline V gene are SGDLS and YYNGEE. This chain's CDR3 is CASSPVYFIVNNEQFF. The CDR3 DNA reads as TGTGCCAGCAGCCCCGTTTATTTTATTGTAAACAATGAGCAGTTCTTC.

This clone has a single count. V is TRBV11-2 and J is TRBJ2-1; 8 bases line up with TRBD2. CDR3 size: 14 residues. The ends lost 5 bases at V and 8 bases at J; junction bases unmatched: 8. Germline V lookup: CDR1 SGHAT, CDR2 FQNNGV. Here the CDR3 reads CASSPFSGSYEQFF. CDR3 DNA: TGTGCCAGCAGCCCGTTCAGCGGGAGCTATGAGCAGTTCTTC. Full variable domain (rest looked up from reference TRBV11-2 and TRBJ2-1): EAGVAQSPRYKIIEKRQSVAFWCNPISGHATLYWYQQILGQGPKLLIQFQNNGVVDDSQLPKDRFSAERLKGVDSTLKIQPAKLEDSAVYLCASSPFSGSYEQFFGPGTRLTVL.

The V and J genes are TRBV10-3 and TRBJ2-7, with TRBD1 matching 9 bases. This CDR3 is built from 14 residues. CDR1 and CDR2 from the germline V gene are ENHRY and SYGVKD. Trimming at V came to 6 bases and at J to 4 bases, leaving 7 bases not matched to a gene. The CDR3 DNA reads TGTGCCATCAGGACCGGGACAGGGTCTTACGAGCAGTACTTC. Protein: CAIRTGTGSYEQYF.

As for this clone: Additional DNA sequences in this sample encode the identical CDR3. This chain links TRBV2 with TRBJ1-5; 11 bases align to TRBD1. The CDR3 is made up of 14 amino acids. Germline V gene lookup returns CDR1 SNHLY and CDR2 FYNNEI. With 6 bases clipped from V and 5 bases from J, the junction kept 3 bases outside the gene matches. CDR3 sequence (DNA): TGTGCCAGCAGCGGGACAGGGGGTGATCAGCCCCAGCATTTT. Its protein product is CASSGTGGDQPQHF.

DNA of the CDR3: TGTGCCAGCAGCTTACCAAGGGACAGTCAAGAGACCCAGTACTTC. It yields the protein CASSLPRDSQETQYF. The chain employs TRBV7-9 and TRBJ2-5, with TRBD1 identical over 7 bases. In germline, CDR1 is SEHNR, CDR2 FQNEAQ (reference sequence). V was pared by 2 bases and J by 2 bases, with 5 bases of the junction left unmatched. The CDR3 covers 15 residues.

The chain employs TRBV23-1 and TRBJ2-7, with 7 bases lining up with TRBD1. TRBV23-1 is flagged as an ORF with uncertain function. The trim removed 6 bases at V and 2 bases at J, leaving 10 bases unmatched. The CDR3 extends over 15 amino acids. CDR3: CASRLGDRVTYEQYF. CDR3 nucleotides: TGCGCCAGCAGATTGGGGGACAGAGTCACCTACGAGCAGTACTTC.

CDR3 protein: CASSSMGQYSNQPQHF. CDR3 DNA: TGTGCCAGCAGTTCGATGGGACAGTATAGCAATCAGCCCCAGCATTTT. J is TRBJ1-5 and V is TRBV28; 7 bases align to TRBD1. J was trimmed by 0 bases and V by 4 bases; bases with no gene match: 6. The CDR3 extends over 16 amino acids. CDR1 and CDR2 from the germline V gene are MDHEN and SYDVKM.

This chain uses TRBV10-3 with TRBJ1-1, with no clear D. Trimming stripped 4 bases from V and 3 bases from J, with 9 bases between. The CDR3 extends over 13 amino acids. Germline V lookup: CDR1 ENHRY, CDR2 SYGVKD. CDR3 residues: CAISGPKDTEAFF. CDR3 in DNA: TGTGCCATCAGTGGACCTAAGGACACTGAAGCTTTCTTT.

This clone has ten or more counts. This rearrangement joins TRBV5-4 to TRBJ2-7; 7 positions agree with TRBD2. The CDR3 spans 17 residues. Germline V gene lookup returns CDR1 SGHNT and CDR2 YYREEE (reference sequence). The V segment lost 4 bases and the J segment 3 bases; nucleotides outside the gene matches: 16. CDR3 nucleotides: TGTGCCAGCAGCCTGGAGGGAGGGGCTAGCGGAGGCTACGAGCAGTACTTC. It specifies CASSLEGGASGGYEQYF.

V and J are TRBV14 and TRBJ1-2; D possibly corresponds to TRBD1 (6 bases). Germline CDR1 reads SGHDN; CDR2 reads FVKESK. The CDR3 runs 13 residues. Between the trimmed V and J ends, which lost 5 bases and 4 bases, there was a span of 11 bases. The CDR3: CASSYRAGYGYTF. The CDR3 DNA is TGTGCCAGCAGCTACAGGGCGGGCTATGGCTACACCTTC.

The chain recombines TRBV18 with TRBJ2-6; D ambiguous. Looked up from germline, CDR1 is KGHSH and CDR2 is LQKENI. The CDR3 length is 16 residues. V lost 3 bases, J lost 0 bases, and 9 bases lay in between. The chain's CDR3 is CASSPGSSSGANVLTF. In DNA, the CDR3 is TGTGCCAGCTCACCTGGTAGCAGCTCTGGGGCCAACGTCCTGACTTTC.

The chain joins TRBV29-1 to TRBJ1-5; tentative D call: TRBD1 (5 bases). The CDR3 covers 14 residues. Per the germline V gene, CDR1 is SQVTM and CDR2 is ANQGSEA. Trimming pared 6 bases from V and 0 bases from J, leaving 12 bases between. CDR3 protein: CSVRRDGSNQPQHF. CDR3 coding DNA: TGCAGCGTCCGGCGGGACGGTAGCAATCAGCCCCAGCATTTT.

The chain joins TRBV29-1 to TRBJ2-5, with 8 bases lining up with TRBD2. The CDR3 loop spans 12 amino acids. V shed 4 bases and J 4 bases; nucleotides not matched to a gene: 2. Germline assignment: CDR1 SQVTM and CDR2 ANQGSEA. CDR3 sequence reads: CSVGLAIETQYF. CDR3 DNA: TGCAGCGTTGGACTAGCGATAGAGACCCAGTACTTC.

This clone has ten or more counts. The chain links TRBV6-1 to TRBJ1-1; 7 positions match TRBD1. The CDR3 spans 13 residues. Germline lookup yields CDR1 MNHNS and CDR2 SASEGT. V gave up 6 bases and J gave up 1 base; unmatched junction bases: 2. This CDR3 is CASSRQGNTEAFF. In DNA, the CDR3 is TGTGCCAGCAGCAGACAGGGGAACACTGAAGCTTTCTTT.